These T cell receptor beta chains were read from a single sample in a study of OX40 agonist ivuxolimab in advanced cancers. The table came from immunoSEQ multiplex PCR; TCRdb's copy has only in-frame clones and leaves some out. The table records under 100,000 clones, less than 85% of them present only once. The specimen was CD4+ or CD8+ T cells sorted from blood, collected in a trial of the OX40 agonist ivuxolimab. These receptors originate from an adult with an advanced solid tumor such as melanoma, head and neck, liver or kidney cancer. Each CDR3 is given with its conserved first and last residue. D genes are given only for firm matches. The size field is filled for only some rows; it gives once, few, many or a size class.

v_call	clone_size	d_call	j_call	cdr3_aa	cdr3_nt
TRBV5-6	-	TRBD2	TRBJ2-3	CASSTSGYNTDTQYF	TGTGCCAGCAGTACTAGCGGATACAACACAGATACGCAGTATTTT
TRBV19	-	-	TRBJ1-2	CASSVAGTAGGYTF	TGTGCCAGTAGTGTGGCCGGGACGGCGGGGGGCTACACCTTC
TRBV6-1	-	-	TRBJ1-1	CASGGTVNTEAFF	TGTGCCAGCGGTGGGACGGTTAACACTGAAGCTTTCTTT
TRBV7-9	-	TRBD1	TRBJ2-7	CASSLLTGGPYEQYF	TGTGCCAGCAGCTTACTGACAGGGGGCCCCTACGAGCAGTACTTC
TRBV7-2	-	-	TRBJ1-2	CAILQGAGYTF	TGTGCCATCCTACAGGGAGCGGGCTACACCTTC
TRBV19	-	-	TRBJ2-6	CASSPGSGANVLTF	TGTGCCAGTAGTCCAGGGTCTGGGGCCAACGTCCTGACTTTC
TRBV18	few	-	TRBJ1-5	CASSQGGDGQPQHF	TGTGCCAGCTCACAAGGTGGGGACGGGCAGCCCCAGCATTTT
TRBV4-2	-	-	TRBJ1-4	CASRELDEKLFF	TGTGCCAGCAGAGAGTTGGATGAAAAACTGTTTTTT
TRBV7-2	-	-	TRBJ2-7	CASSFDSYEQYF	TGTGCCAGCAGCTTTGACAGTTACGAGCAGTACTTC
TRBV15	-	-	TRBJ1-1	CATSRVSGANTEAFF	TGTGCCACCAGCAGAGTTTCAGGGGCTAACACTGAAGCTTTCTTT